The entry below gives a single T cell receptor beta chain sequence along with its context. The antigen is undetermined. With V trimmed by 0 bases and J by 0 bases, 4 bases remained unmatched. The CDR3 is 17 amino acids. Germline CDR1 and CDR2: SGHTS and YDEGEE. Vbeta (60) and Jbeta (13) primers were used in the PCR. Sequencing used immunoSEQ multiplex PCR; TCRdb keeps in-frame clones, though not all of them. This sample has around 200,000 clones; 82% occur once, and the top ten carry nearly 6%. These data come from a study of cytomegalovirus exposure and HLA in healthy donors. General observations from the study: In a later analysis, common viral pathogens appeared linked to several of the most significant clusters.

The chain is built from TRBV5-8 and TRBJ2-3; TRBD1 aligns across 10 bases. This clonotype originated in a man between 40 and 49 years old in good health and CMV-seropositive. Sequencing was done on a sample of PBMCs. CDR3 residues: CASSLGTGGISTDTQYF. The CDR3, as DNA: TGTGCCAGCAGCTTGGGGACAGGGGGGATTAGCACAGATACGCAGTATTTT.